Listed below are T cell receptor beta chains from one sample, sequenced in a study of shared clonotypes between healthy human individuals. Profiling relied on immunoSEQ multiplex PCR, and the TCRdb table lists in-frame clones only, not all of them. The sample includes 400,000 to 600,000 clones, around 95% seen only once; the top ten take about 0.068%. Sequencing used naive CD4+ T cells sorted from blood. The source is a woman in her twenties or thirties in good health. Each CDR3 is given with its conserved first and last residue. Fields, in order: J gene, clone size, CDR3 length, V gene, D gene, CDR3 protein, CDR3 DNA. The D gene is left open where the match is weak. Not all rows give a size; the values are once, few, many and, for expanded clones, a class.

TRBJ1-4	NA	13	TRBV10-3	TRBD1	CANSRGEGEKLFF	TGTGCCAACTCCAGGGGGGAGGGTGAAAAACTGTTTTTT
TRBJ2-7	NA	14	TRBV19	TRBD2	CASRPTSGSHEQYF	TGTGCCAGTAGACCGACTAGCGGGAGTCACGAGCAGTACTTC
TRBJ2-3	NA	15	TRBV27	NA	CASSLSPGSTDTQYF	TGTGCCAGCAGTTTATCCCCAGGCAGCACAGATACGCAGTATTTT
TRBJ1-1	NA	13	TRBV5-4	NA	CASSLGGGTEAFF	TGTGCCAGCAGCTTGGGGGGCGGCACTGAAGCTTTCTTT
TRBJ2-7	NA	13	TRBV28	NA	CASSFPPRYEQYF	TGTGCCAGCAGTTTCCCCCCCCGGTACGAGCAGTACTTC
TRBJ1-3	NA	17	TRBV10-2	NA	CATTSEGGQSSGNTIYF	TGCGCCACCACCTCCGAGGGAGGACAGAGCTCTGGAAACACCATATATTTT
TRBJ2-5	NA	15	TRBV9	NA	CASSPRGGLQETQYF	TGTGCCAGCAGCCCCCGGGGCGGACTACAAGAGACCCAGTACTTC
TRBJ2-3	NA	14	TRBV18	NA	CASSPGDGTDTQYF	TGTGCCAGCTCACCGGGAGACGGCACAGATACGCAGTATTTT
TRBJ1-1	NA	14	TRBV28	NA	CASTPPPGSTEAFF	TGTGCCAGCACTCCCCCCCCCGGGAGCACTGAAGCTTTCTTT
TRBJ2-1	NA	12	TRBV28	NA	CASTSSPDEQFF	TGTGCCAGCACGTCGTCGCCGGATGAGCAGTTCTTC
TRBJ2-3	NA	17	TRBV28	TRBD2	CASSLDRGLAGADTQYF	TGTGCCAGCAGTTTAGACAGGGGACTAGCGGGAGCAGATACGCAGTATTTT
TRBJ2-2	once	14	TRBV29-1	NA	CSARGGGKSGELFF	TGCAGCGCACGGGGAGGGGGCAAGAGCGGGGAGCTGTTTTTT
TRBJ1-2	NA	11	TRBV20-1	TRBD1	CSAWTGDGYTF	TGCAGTGCCTGGACAGGGGATGGCTACACCTTC
TRBJ2-7	NA	16	TRBV28	TRBD2	CASSMTGTSGSSEQYF	TGTGCCAGCAGTATGACCGGGACTAGCGGGAGTTCCGAGCAGTACTTC
TRBJ1-1	NA	15	TRBV19	TRBD1	CASSFRGQGATEAFF	TGTGCCAGTAGTTTCCGGGGACAGGGGGCCACTGAAGCTTTCTTT
TRBJ2-5	once	17	TRBV5-1	TRBD2	CASTLVPSGRAQETQYF	TGCGCCAGCACCCTGGTCCCTAGCGGGAGGGCCCAGGAGACCCAGTACTTC
TRBJ2-5	NA	13	TRBV6-9	TRBD2	CASSWWEGETQYF	TGTGCCAGCAGTTGGTGGGAGGGAGAGACCCAGTACTTC
TRBJ2-7	NA	15	TRBV2	NA	CASSVPDRAHYEQYF	TGTGCCAGCAGTGTACCGGACAGAGCGCACTACGAGCAGTACTTC
TRBJ1-2	NA	15	TRBV6-6	TRBD1	CASTPDRGQSYGYTF	TGTGCCAGCACCCCGGACAGGGGGCAATCCTATGGCTACACCTTC
TRBJ2-3	NA	14	TRBV6-1	NA	CASSDGGNTDTQYF	TGTGCCAGCAGTGATGGAGGGAACACAGATACGCAGTATTTT
TRBJ2-7	NA	15	TRBV7-2	TRBD2	CASSLGSGNSYEQYF	TGTGCCAGCAGCCTCGGCAGCGGGAACTCCTACGAGCAGTACTTC
TRBJ2-3	NA	16	TRBV28	TRBD2	CASSRTSGGILNTQYF	TGTGCCAGCAGTCGGACTAGCGGGGGGATTTTAAATACGCAGTATTTT
TRBJ1-4	NA	17	TRBV2	NA	CASSYDRRRGIGEKLFF	TGTGCCAGCAGTTACGACAGGCGGAGGGGTATTGGGGAAAAACTGTTTTTT
TRBJ2-7	NA	14	TRBV5-1	NA	CASSLVAGAGSEYF	TGCGCCAGCAGCTTAGTGGCAGGGGCGGGTTCCGAGTACTTC
TRBJ2-3	NA	15	TRBV5-5	NA	CASSSRTYQADTQYF	TGTGCCAGCAGCTCGCGGACTTATCAGGCAGATACGCAGTATTTT
TRBJ2-6	once	16	TRBV19	NA	CASSMNGVSGANVLTF	TGTGCCAGTAGTATGAATGGGGTCTCTGGGGCCAACGTCCTGACTTTC
TRBJ1-1	NA	13	TRBV19	NA	CASSIPRNTEAFF	TGTGCCAGTAGTATTCCCCGTAACACTGAAGCTTTCTTT
TRBJ2-5	NA	12	TRBV2	TRBD2	CASRREGETQYF	TGTGCCAGCAGGAGGGAGGGGGAGACCCAGTACTTC
TRBJ1-3	NA	14	TRBV30	NA	CAWSTGLSGNTIYF	TGTGCCTGGAGTACGGGACTCTCTGGAAACACCATATATTTT
TRBJ2-1	NA	15	TRBV15	TRBD2	CATSRGGSRNNEQFF	TGTGCCACCAGCAGAGGCGGGAGTCGGAACAATGAGCAGTTCTTC
TRBJ2-2	once	14	TRBV6-6	NA	CASQRTTNTGELFF	TGTGCCAGCCAGCGGACCACGAACACCGGGGAGCTGTTTTTT
TRBJ1-3	NA	15	TRBV7-9	TRBD1	CASRSGTVPGNTIYF	TGTGCCAGCAGGTCCGGGACAGTACCTGGAAACACCATATATTTT
TRBJ2-2	NA	17	TRBV5-1	TRBD2	CASHARTSGSGTGELFF	TGCGCCAGTCACGCCAGGACTAGCGGGAGTGGCACCGGGGAGCTGTTTTTT
TRBJ2-7	NA	14	TRBV7-9	TRBD1	CASSSGQGSYEQYF	TGTGCCAGCAGCTCTGGACAGGGCTCCTACGAGCAGTACTTC
TRBJ1-4	NA	12	TRBV30	NA	CAWSRTAEKLFF	TGTGCCTGGAGTCGGACCGCTGAAAAACTGTTTTTT
TRBJ2-7	NA	16	TRBV5-4	TRBD2	CASSSQTSGVFHEQYF	TGTGCCAGCAGCTCCCAAACTAGCGGTGTGTTCCACGAGCAGTACTTC
TRBJ1-5	NA	13	TRBV6-1	NA	CASRVQGSQPQHF	TGTGCCAGCAGGGTACAGGGTAGTCAGCCCCAGCATTTT
TRBJ2-5	NA	15	TRBV19	TRBD2	CASSIVIAGVGTQYF	TGTGCCAGTAGTATAGTAATAGCGGGAGTAGGGACCCAGTACTTC
TRBJ2-7	NA	12	TRBV6-1	NA	CASSTTGFEQYF	TGTGCCAGCAGCACCACAGGGTTCGAGCAGTACTTC
TRBJ1-1	NA	13	TRBV28	NA	CASILGGGTEAFF	TGTGCCAGCATTTTAGGAGGGGGCACTGAAGCTTTCTTT
TRBJ2-7	NA	13	TRBV28	NA	CASSSWRGGEQYF	TGTGCCAGCAGTTCATGGAGGGGGGGCGAGCAGTACTTC
TRBJ2-1	NA	17	TRBV5-1	NA	CASSFLLREAPYNEQFF	TGCGCCAGCAGCTTTCTTCTCCGGGAAGCCCCCTACAATGAGCAGTTCTTC
TRBJ2-2	NA	13	TRBV14	NA	CASSQDWGGELFF	TGTGCCAGCAGCCAAGATTGGGGCGGGGAGCTGTTTTTT
TRBJ2-1	NA	15	TRBV9	NA	CASSVQGSPYNEQFF	TGTGCCAGCAGCGTCCAGGGGTCACCCTACAATGAGCAGTTCTTC
TRBJ1-4	NA	17	TRBV28	TRBD1	CASSLGTGGEVGEKLFF	TGTGCCAGCAGCTTAGGGACAGGGGGCGAAGTTGGAGAAAAACTGTTTTTT
TRBJ2-3	NA	15	TRBV7-9	TRBD2	CASSASGSWTDTQYF	TGTGCCAGCAGCGCCAGCGGGAGTTGGACAGATACGCAGTATTTT
TRBJ2-1	NA	23	TRBV28	TRBD2	CASSLTKAERGLAVQSSYNEQFF	TGTGCCAGCAGTTTAACCAAAGCCGAGAGAGGACTAGCCGTCCAAAGCTCCTACAATGAGCAGTTCTTC
TRBJ2-7	NA	16	TRBV5-4	NA	CASSSTLLGSSYEQYF	TGTGCCAGCAGCTCGACCCTTTTGGGAAGCTCCTACGAGCAGTACTTC
TRBJ1-1	NA	12	TRBV7-9	NA	CASSLVPGEAFF	TGTGCCAGCAGCCTAGTCCCTGGTGAAGCTTTCTTT
TRBJ1-5	NA	17	TRBV19	TRBD1	CASSQLRQGGSNQPQHF	TGTGCCAGTAGCCAGCTCCGACAGGGTGGGAGCAATCAGCCCCAGCATTTT
TRBJ2-1	NA	16	TRBV2	NA	CASSDWDSGWDNEQFF	TGTGCCAGCAGTGATTGGGATTCGGGTTGGGACAATGAGCAGTTCTTC
TRBJ2-3	NA	18	TRBV5-1	NA	CASSLAQRSRQSTDTQYF	TGCGCCAGCAGCTTGGCCCAGCGATCCAGACAAAGCACAGATACGCAGTATTTT
TRBJ2-5	NA	14	TRBV5-1	NA	CASSFLGGQETQYF	TGCGCCAGCAGCTTTTTGGGTGGACAAGAGACCCAGTACTTC
TRBJ2-7	NA	14	TRBV6-1	TRBD2	CASSDWGTNLWQYF	TGTGCCAGCAGTGATTGGGGGACTAACCTGTGGCAGTACTTC
TRBJ2-1	NA	15	TRBV7-2	TRBD2	CASSLAAGGNNEQFF	TGTGCCAGCAGCTTAGCAGCGGGAGGGAACAATGAGCAGTTCTTC